The source of this TCR delta chain is a study of gamma-delta chains in newborns, infants, children. Study at large: Microbial exposure reportedly drives polyclonal innate γδ T cell expansion after birth.

This clone was observed a handful of times. The protein that TCRdb holds for this DNA derives from a much larger clone and differs from the translated DNA at residue 11, which likely indicates a read error; the protein shown here is translated from the DNA. Distinct nucleotide sequences in the sample also encode this CDR3. TCRdb fed the reads to CATT. The repertoire includes approximately 1,600 delta-chain clones, roughly 1.1% of them detected once, and approximately 40% sits in the top ten. This clonotype was obtained from a child who was a newborn, infant or young child, either healthy, febrile or measles-vaccinated (not recorded which). The sequencing input was blood.

The CDR3, as DNA: TGTGCCTGTGACAATACTGGGGGATACTCCAGGGACACCCGACAGATGTTTTTC. Protein product: CACDNTGGYSRDTRQMFF. The rearrangement joins TRDV2 to TRDJ3; TRDD3 agrees at 12 bases. The CDR3 is 18 amino acids. Germline assignment: CDR1 GEAIGNYY and CDR2 EKD.